A single sample gave rise to the 19 T cell receptor beta chains below, sequenced in a study of a mutant IDH1 vaccine in newly diagnosed glioma. Time point: baseline, week 1 (first vaccination visit). Stated treatment: pre-vaccination baseline after standard-of-care therapy. Repertoires were generated with immunoSEQ multiplex PCR, while TCRdb's copy carries only in-frame clones and drops some. Altogether about 98,000 clones are present, 70% to 90% being singletons, with the ten largest covering 0.5% to 0.6%. Sequencing used PBMCs, obtained from a glioma patient treated with radiotherapy, temozolomide or both. These receptors were taken from a woman aged 45-59 years with glioma.

This rearrangement joins TRBV9 to TRBJ1-3; D is uncertain. This CDR3 has 17 residues. V lost 4 bases, J lost 0 bases, and 17 bases lay in between. Germline loops: CDR1 SGDLS, CDR2 YYNGEE. CDR3 sequence reads: CASSPRGLTSSGNTIYF. The CDR3 nucleotides are TGTGCCAGCAGCCCACGAGGACTCACGAGCTCTGGAAACACCATATATTTT.

The genes are TRBV11-3 and TRBJ2-7; no reliable D call. CDR3 length equals 13 residues. The germline CDR1 and CDR2 sequences are SGHNT and YENEEA. V was cut by 5 bases and J by 1 base, with 9 bases left in between. The CDR3 region is CASSLQDSYEQYF. CDR3 nucleotide sequence: TGTGCCAGCAGCCTTCAGGATTCCTACGAGCAGTACTTC.

The chain joins TRBV28 to TRBJ2-1, with TRBD1 matching 9 bases. This CDR3 is 15 amino acids long. Germline lookup yields CDR1 MDHEN and CDR2 SYDVKM. V was pared by 5 bases and J by 8 bases, with 10 bases of the junction left unmatched. The CDR3 DNA is TGTGCCAGCAGTCCAACGGGACAGGGTGTTTATGAGCAGTTCTTC. Translating it yields CASSPTGQGVYEQFF.

This CDR3 is CASSLGGLAYYEQYF. CDR3 DNA sequence: TGTGCCAGCAGCTTGGGAGGACTAGCGTACTACGAGCAGTACTTC. The chain employs TRBV5-4 and TRBJ2-7, with TRBD2 matching 9 bases. CDR1 is SGHNT and CDR2 is YYREEE in the germline V gene (reference sequence). The CDR3 spans 15 residues. With V trimmed by 0 bases and J by 3 bases, 4 bases remained unmatched.

J is TRBJ1-5 and V is TRBV11-2; D not certain. The CDR3 spans 13 residues. V was cut by 3 bases and J by 3 bases, with 6 bases left in between. Germline V lookup: CDR1 SGHAT, CDR2 FQNNGV. The CDR3 DNA reads TGTGCCAGCAGCTTGAACCTCAATCAGCCCCAGCATTTT. This codes for CASSLNLNQPQHF.

This chain connects TRBV27 to TRBJ2-5; 14 nucleotides agree with TRBD2. This CDR3 is 20 amino acids long. The germline gives CDR1 MNHEY, CDR2 SMNVEV (reference sequence). The V gene end was trimmed by 2 bases and the J gene end by 4 bases; junction bases not matched to a gene: 15. The CDR3: CASSLTQGRAGTSGRETQYF. As DNA, the CDR3 is TGTGCCAGCAGTTTAACCCAGGGGAGGGCCGGGACTAGCGGGAGAGAGACCCAGTACTTC.

CDR3 protein: CASSVGPGQGSYEQYF. The CDR3 bases are TGTGCCAGCAGCGTAGGGCCGGGACAGGGATCCTACGAGCAGTACTTC. The chain combines TRBV9 with TRBJ2-7; 9 bases fit TRBD1. Germline V gene sequence: CDR1 SGDLS, CDR2 YYNGEE. J lost 1 base, V lost 0 bases, and 5 bases had no gene match. The CDR3 extends over 16 amino acids.

This chain links TRBV7-2 with TRBJ2-2; D unclear. The V and J ends lost 0 bases and 8 bases respectively, with 10 bases between them. Per germline, CDR1 SGHTA and CDR2 FQGNSA. This CDR3 is built from 14 residues. CDR3 region: CASSLAPSAGELFF. Written as DNA, the CDR3 is TGTGCCAGCAGCTTAGCCCCCTCGGCTGGGGAGCTGTTTTTT.

The chain couples TRBV29-1 to TRBJ2-7; 10 bases match TRBD2. Germline CDR1 reads SQVTM; CDR2 reads ANQGSEA. With 3 bases clipped from V and 6 bases from J, the junction kept 8 bases outside the gene matches. This CDR3 region has 14 residues. CDR3 residues: CSVEWLAGEGEQYF. The DNA for the CDR3 is TGCAGCGTTGAGTGGCTAGCGGGAGAGGGCGAGCAGTACTTC.

The V call is TRBV2, the J call TRBJ2-1; the match to TRBD1 covers 10 bases. V lost 6 bases to trimming and J lost 6 bases; unmatched junction nucleotides: 11. The CDR3 totals 16 residues. In germline, CDR1 is SNHLY, CDR2 FYNNEI. The CDR3 coding sequence is TGTGCCAGCAGCCAAGAGGGGACAGGGGAAGTCAATGAGCAGTTCTTC. This encodes CASSQEGTGEVNEQFF. Filled out from reference TRBV2 and TRBJ2-1, the complete variable domain reads EPEVTQTPSHQVTQMGQEVILRCVPISNHLYFYWYRQILGQKVEFLVSFYNNEISEKSEIFDDQFSVERPDGSNFTLKIRSTKLEDSAMYFCASSQEGTGEVNEQFFGPGTRLTVL.

The V and J genes are TRBV2 and TRBJ2-3; 8 bases match TRBD2. The CDR3 spans 16 residues. Germline V lookup: CDR1 SNHLY, CDR2 FYNNEI. J lost 0 bases, V lost 5 bases, and 7 bases had no gene match. The CDR3 bases are TGTGCCAGCAGTTCTACTAGCGGTTCTAGCACAGATACGCAGTATTTT. It is translated as CASSSTSGSSTDTQYF.

J is TRBJ1-4 and V is TRBV6-6; 9 positions agree with TRBD1. Germline V gene lookup returns CDR1 MNHNY and CDR2 SVGAGI (reference sequence). This CDR3 comprises 14 residues. The junction had 0 bases not matched to a gene; V was cut back by 2 bases and J by 5 bases. CDR3 in amino acids: CASSYGTGNEKLFF. DNA of the CDR3: TGTGCCAGCAGTTACGGGACAGGGAATGAAAAACTGTTTTTT.

The rearrangement links TRBV5-1 to TRBJ1-2, with no clear D. The CDR3 totals 13 residues. The V gene's germline CDR1 is SGHRS and CDR2 YFSETQ. V was cut by 0 bases and J by 6 bases, with 9 bases left in between. CDR3: CASSLEGRDGYTF. Here the CDR3 DNA reads TGCGCCAGCAGCTTGGAAGGGCGTGATGGCTACACCTTC.

The gene calls are TRBV4-1 and TRBJ2-5; no reliable D call. V was shortened by 6 bases and J by 2 bases, with 4 bases between the two germline ends. Germline V lookup: CDR1 MGHRA, CDR2 YSYEKL. The CDR3 extends over 11 amino acids. DNA for the CDR3: TGCGCCAGCAGGGCTCAAGAGACCCAGTACTTC. Its protein is CASRAQETQYF.

The CDR3 DNA is TGTGCCAGCAGTTACTACGGGGCAGACACTGAAGCTTTCTTT. It codes for CASSYYGADTEAFF. V usage is TRBV6-6 and J usage is TRBJ1-1; D may be TRBD1 (5 bases). The length of the CDR3 is 14 residues. CDR1 MNHNY and CDR2 SVGAGI come from the germline V gene (reference sequence). Trimming stripped 1 base from V and 3 bases from J, with 9 bases between.

The gene calls are TRBV9 and TRBJ2-2, with 12 bases aligning to TRBD2. V lost 5 bases and J lost 7; bases outside the gene matches: 9. This CDR3 region has 16 residues. CDR1 is SGDLS and CDR2 is YYNGEE in the germline V gene. The CDR3 DNA reads TGTGCCAGCAGTGACGGACTAGCGGGATGGGGCGGGGAGCTGTTTTTT. Translated: CASSDGLAGWGGELFF. The full variable domain, with the rest looked up from reference TRBV9 and TRBJ2-2, is DSGVTQTPKHLITATGQRVTLRCSPRSGDLSVYWYQQSLDQGLQFLIQYYNGEERAKGNILERFSAQQFPDLHSELNLSSLELGDSALYFCASSDGLAGWGGELFFGEGSRLTVL.

This chain connects TRBV4-2 to TRBJ2-5, with a possible D match to TRBD2 (5 bases). Germline V gene data show CDR1 as LGHNA and CDR2 as YNFKEQ. V was clipped by 1 base and J by 0 bases, with 9 bases between them. This CDR3 region has 15 residues. CDR3 DNA sequence: TGTGCCAGCAGCCAAGGAGGGCAATACCAAGAGACCCAGTACTTC. Protein sequence: CASSQGGQYQETQYF.

This sequence joins TRBV11-2 and TRBJ2-1; TRBD2 agrees at 11 bases. Trimming cost V 4 bases and J 7 bases; bases outside gene matches: 6. The CDR3 runs 15 residues. CDR1 SGHAT and CDR2 FQNNGV come from the germline V gene. The DNA for the CDR3 is TGTGCCAGCAGCTCCGTTAGCGGGAGGGGGAATGAGCAGTTCTTC. Residues: CASSSVSGRGNEQFF.

The chain employs TRBV5-1 and TRBJ1-1; 9 bases line up with TRBD1. Losses at the gene ends were 4 bases for V and 6 bases for J; bases not matched to a gene: 4. This CDR3 region has 13 residues. Germline assignment: CDR1 SGHRS and CDR2 YFSETQ. CDR3 coding DNA: TGCGCCAGCAGCCTACAGGGGGCGGCTGAAGCTTTCTTT. It codes for CASSLQGAAEAFF.